This is a list of T cell receptor beta chains from one sample in a study of naive and memory T cell subsets. TCRdb processed the 5' RACE reads anew with MiXCR; each CDR3 protein has one entry. The data hold about 60,000 distinct CDR3 sequences, with under 10% observed a single time. These receptors originate from a female donor in good health. Each CDR3 is given with its conserved first and last residue. A D gene is named only where the DNA matches it firmly. The size entry is marked missing in some rows and otherwise reads once, few, many or a size class.

d_call	v_call	j_call	clone_size	cdr3_nt	cdr3_aa
.	TRBV30	TRBJ2-6	.	TGTGCCTGGAGTGTTTGGACGTTCTCTGGGGCCAACGTCCTGACTTTC	CAWSVWTFSGANVLTF
.	TRBV6-5	TRBJ2-3	few	TGTGCCAGCAGCTTTGTATCGAGGGGCCCAGATACGCAGTATTTT	CASSFVSRGPDTQYF
.	TRBV12-3/TRBV12-4	TRBJ1-1	few	TGTGCCAGCAGTCCACCATGGGCCCGGCGTGAAGCTTTCTTT	CASSPPWARREAFF
TRBD1	TRBV5-1	TRBJ2-6	few	TGCGCCAGCAGCCAAGAAGAGACAGGGGTGGGGGCCAACGTCCTGACTTTC	CASSQEETGVGANVLTF
.	TRBV30	TRBJ1-1	.	TGTGCCTGGAACCAGGGGAGGGAAGCTTTCTTT	CAWNQGREAFF
.	TRBV2	TRBJ1-1	many	TGTGCCAGCGTGAATGGGGGCCGTACGAACACTGAAGCTTTCTTT	CASVNGGRTNTEAFF
TRBD1	TRBV5-1	TRBJ1-6	.	TGCGCCAGCAGCGCGGGACAGGGGCTAACATCACCCCTCCACTTT	CASSAGQGLTSPLHF
.	TRBV7-2	TRBJ2-7	.	TGTGCCAGCAGCCCACAAGCGAGACAGGTAAACCACGAGCAGTACTTC	CASSPQARQVNHEQYF
.	TRBV13	TRBJ1-1	many	TGTGCCAGCAGCCCCGCCGAGCTCGGGGCTTTCTTT	CASSPAELGAFF
TRBD2	TRBV13	TRBJ2-3	few	TGTGCCAGCAGCAATATAGCGGGAGTGCGGAGCACAGATACGCAGTATTTT	CASSNIAGVRSTDTQYF
.	TRBV6-5	TRBJ1-1	many	TGTGCCAGCAGGAGGGTGAACACTGAAGCTTTCTTT	CASRRVNTEAFF
.	TRBV27	TRBJ1-1	.	TGTGCCAGCAGTTTAATCGTGGGGAACACTGAAGCTTTCTTT	CASSLIVGNTEAFF
.	TRBV6-1	TRBJ2-7	.	TGTGCCAGCAGTGAAAGCTCGGCGGGCGCCTATTGGGAGCAGTACTTC	CASSESSAGAYWEQYF
.	TRBV5-1	TRBJ2-6	many	TGCGCCAGCAGCTTGGTTGACAGTTACTCTGGGGCCAACGTCCTGACTTTC	CASSLVDSYSGANVLTF
TRBD1	TRBV24-1	TRBJ2-1	.	TGTGCCACCAGTCAGGGGGACTACAATGAGCAGTTCTTC	CATSQGDYNEQFF
TRBD2	TRBV12-3/TRBV12-4	TRBJ2-7	.	TGTGCCAGCAGAGCGGGGGGGCTCGAGCAGTACTTC	CASRAGGLEQYF
.	TRBV6-5	TRBJ2-3	many	TGTGCCACCGCCGAAGGCGGCACAGATACGCAGTATTTT	CATAEGGTDTQYF
TRBD1	TRBV7-2	TRBJ1-5	few	TGTGCCAGCAGCGCACTTACAGGGGGCTTAAGTCAGCCCCAGCATTTT	CASSALTGGLSQPQHF
.	TRBV3-1	TRBJ1-5	many	TGTGCCAGCAGCCAAGGACGGGGGTCGAATCAGCCCCAGCATTTT	CASSQGRGSNQPQHF
TRBD1	TRBV4-1	TRBJ1-5	.	TGCGCCAGCAGCCAAGATCGAGGTCTAGCGGCTTGGGGGACAGATACGCAGCATTTT	CASSQDRGLAAWGTDTQHF
.	TRBV14	TRBJ1-1	.	TGTGCCAGCAGCCAAGAGCTGGGGCAGAACACTGAAGCTTTCTTT	CASSQELGQNTEAFF
TRBD1	TRBV18	TRBJ1-1	many	TGTGCCAGCTCACAGACAGGGGAAACTGAAGCTTTCTTT	CASSQTGETEAFF